This entry lists 25 T cell receptor beta chains sequenced from one sample in a study of OX40 agonist ivuxolimab in advanced cancers. Using immunoSEQ multiplex PCR, the repertoire was profiled, and TCRdb retains in-frame clones only, with some absent. The table includes about 130,000 clones, about nine tenths detected once. The source was CD4+ or CD8+ T cells sorted from blood, collected in a trial of the OX40 agonist ivuxolimab. The receptors were sampled from an adult with an advanced solid tumor such as melanoma, head and neck, liver or kidney cancer.

This chain joins TRBV19 and TRBJ1-1; D unclear. The CDR3 has 12 residues. Germline values: CDR1 LNHDA, CDR2 SQIVND (reference sequence). Trimming pared 1 base from V and 6 bases from J, leaving 6 bases between. CDR3: CASSIGGAEAFF. Written as DNA, the CDR3 is TGTGCCAGTAGTATAGGAGGCGCTGAAGCTTTCTTT.

The chain employs TRBV6-1 and TRBJ2-3, with unresolved D. The germline gives CDR1 MNHNS, CDR2 SASEGT. The CDR3 is made up of 11 amino acids. V lost 10 bases and J 3 bases, leaving 8 bases between the germline ends. CDR3 in amino acids: CATDRTDTQYF. The CDR3 DNA follows: TGTGCCACGGACCGAACAGATACGCAGTATTTT.

The V call is TRBV19, the J call TRBJ1-3, with a tentative D call TRBD1 (5 bases). This CDR3 region has 14 residues. CDR1 LNHDA and CDR2 SQIVND come from the germline V gene (reference sequence). The V end lost 5 bases, the J end lost 0 bases, and 8 bases lay between the germline ends. The CDR3 sequence is CASSGGFSGNTIYF. The CDR3 bases are TGTGCCAGTAGTGGGGGGTTCTCTGGAAACACCATATATTTT.

The V call is TRBV7-3, the J call TRBJ2-2; TRBD2 aligns across 14 bases. Trimming cost V 5 bases and J 7 bases; bases outside gene matches: 12. The CDR3 consists of 18 residues. Germline CDR1 SGHTA, CDR2 FQGTGA. CDR3: CASSPRGTSGSGGGELFF. The CDR3 region has the DNA TGTGCCAGCAGCCCCCGAGGGACTAGCGGGAGTGGTGGCGGGGAGCTGTTTTTT.

This chain joins TRBV27 and TRBJ2-3; D call uncertain. The CDR3 sequence is 14 residues long. CDR1 is MNHEY and CDR2 is SMNVEV in the germline V gene (reference sequence). The V end was cut by 5 bases, the J end by 4 bases, with 13 bases between. CDR3 protein: CASSDTEYSDTQYF. CDR3 nucleotides: TGTGCCAGCAGTGACACAGAGTACTCAGATACGCAGTATTTT.

The rearrangement joins TRBV5-5 to TRBJ2-3; no clear D. The CDR3 length is 14 residues. Between the trimmed V and J ends, which lost 0 bases and 6 bases, there was a span of 11 bases. Germline V gene data show CDR1 as SGHKS and CDR2 as YYEKEE (reference sequence). The CDR3 spells CASSLEDWADTQYF. DNA of the CDR3: TGTGCCAGCAGCTTGGAGGATTGGGCGGATACGCAGTATTTT.

CDR3 sequence reads: CASSRTGFGNQPQHF. As DNA, the CDR3 is TGTGCCAGCTCACGGACAGGGTTTGGTAATCAGCCCCAGCATTTT. The chain recombines TRBV18 with TRBJ1-5; 8 nucleotides agree with TRBD1. V trimming: 4 bases; J trimming: 4 bases; junction bases outside the gene matches: 6. CDR3 length: 15 amino acids. The germline gives CDR1 KGHSH, CDR2 LQKENI.

The chain has TRBV6-1 and TRBJ2-7; 9 bases map to TRBD2. Germline CDR1 is MNHNS and CDR2 is SASEGT. Germline trimming cut 6 bases from V and 2 bases from J; bases unmatched to any gene: 5. This CDR3 has 14 residues. This CDR3 reads CASRGGRVTYEQYF. The DNA of the CDR3 is TGTGCCAGCAGGGGCGGGAGGGTTACCTACGAGCAGTACTTC.

For the CDR3, the DNA is TGTGCCAGCAGCCTGGGACTAGCGGGTTACAATGAGCAGTTCTTC. It specifies CASSLGLAGYNEQFF. The chain recombines TRBV7-3 with TRBJ2-1, with TRBD2 matching over 12 bases. The CDR3 loop spans 15 amino acids. With 5 bases clipped from V and 4 bases from J, the junction kept 3 bases outside the gene matches. Germline loops: CDR1 SGHTA, CDR2 FQGTGA.

This clone was observed a few times. The chain employs TRBV28 and TRBJ2-1; D could derive from TRBD1 or TRBD2 (5 bases each). CDR1 is MDHEN and CDR2 is SYDVKM in the germline V gene. This CDR3 spans 15 amino acids. Trimming stripped 6 bases from V and 2 bases from J, with 14 bases between. In DNA form, the CDR3 reads TGTGCCAGCAGGTCTGGGGGAATGACCTACAATGAGCAGTTCTTC. Encoded protein: CASRSGGMTYNEQFF.

The chain employs TRBV27 and TRBJ2-5, with TRBD2 matching 7 bases. The end of the DNA aligns better with TRBJ2-7, so the J call may be wrong. Germline loops: CDR1 MNHEY, CDR2 SMNVEV (reference sequence). The CDR3 length is 14 residues. The CDR3 region is CASSLQAGNYEQYF. The CDR3 nucleotides read TGTGCCAGCAGTTTACAAGCGGGGAACTACGAGCAGTACTTC.

This chain links TRBV7-9 with TRBJ1-1, with D perhaps matching TRBD1 (5 bases). CDR1 is SEHNR and CDR2 is FQNEAQ in the germline V gene (reference sequence). The CDR3 is 14 residues long. V lost 5 bases to trimming and J lost 4 bases, with 14 bases between them. CDR3 region: CASSLNSGGTEAFF. As DNA, the CDR3 is TGTGCCAGCAGCCTTAATTCGGGGGGCACTGAAGCTTTCTTT.

The V call is TRBV7-9, the J call TRBJ2-1, with 7 bases identical to TRBD1. The ends lost 4 bases at V and 7 bases at J; junction bases unmatched: 7. This CDR3 comprises 14 residues. Looked up from germline, CDR1 is SEHNR and CDR2 is FQNEAQ (reference sequence). CDR3 nucleotides: TGTGCCAGCAGCTCGGGACAGATTCTGAATGAGCAGTTCTTC. As protein: CASSSGQILNEQFF.

This chain joins TRBV5-6 and TRBJ1-2; perhaps TRBD1 as D (6 bases). The CDR3 has 14 residues. V was cut by 0 bases and J by 2 bases, with 8 bases left in between. Germline V gives CDR1 SGHDT, CDR2 YYEEEE. CDR3 in DNA: TGTGCCAGCAGCTTGGTGACAGGAAACTATGGCTACACCTTC. Translation: CASSLVTGNYGYTF.

This chain joins TRBV10-3 and TRBJ1-5, with 8 positions matching TRBD1. Germline CDR1 and CDR2: ENHRY and SYGVKD. The V gene end was trimmed by 0 bases and the J gene end by 7 bases; junction bases not matched to a gene: 11. The CDR3 runs 17 residues. The CDR3 DNA is TGTGCCATCAGTGAGTCGATAAGGGGACAGGTATCACAGCCCCAGCATTTT. Translation gives CAISESIRGQVSQPQHF.

Here the CDR3 DNA reads TGCGCCAGCAGCTTGGGGGGGACTAGCGGGAGGGATCCTAGCACAGATACGCAGTATTTT. This codes for CASSLGGTSGRDPSTDTQYF. The chain combines TRBV5-1 with TRBJ2-3; 16 nucleotides align to TRBD2. This CDR3 has 20 amino acids. Germline-derived CDR1 and CDR2 are SGHRS and YFSETQ. The J segment lost 0 bases and the V segment lost 0 bases, leaving 7 bases of the junction unmatched.

The chain uses TRBV6-5 and TRBJ2-7; 9 bases agree with TRBD1. Germline trimming cut 2 bases from V and 7 bases from J; bases unmatched to any gene: 9. The CDR3 runs 15 residues. Germline CDR1 and CDR2: MNHEY and SVGAGI. CDR3 coding DNA: TGTGCCAGCAGTTACCAAACAGGGGGCTGGGGAGAGCAGTACTTC. Its protein product is CASSYQTGGWGEQYF.

The chain is built from TRBV18 and TRBJ1-1; D is ambiguous. V was pared by 0 bases and J by 4 bases, with 12 bases between. This CDR3 spans 15 amino acids. Germline-derived CDR1 and CDR2 are KGHSH and LQKENI. This chain's CDR3 is CASSPPGRPGTEAFF. CDR3 bases: TGTGCCAGCTCACCACCAGGTCGGCCCGGCACTGAAGCTTTCTTT.

In this sample, this clone turned up once. The CDR3 protein is CASSSITGMANYGYTF. The CDR3 bases are TGTGCCAGCAGTTCGATTACAGGGATGGCTAACTATGGCTACACCTTC. This chain joins TRBV27 and TRBJ1-2, with D maybe TRBD1 (6 bases). V gave up 4 bases and J gave up 0 bases, with 15 bases separating them. In germline, CDR1 is MNHEY, CDR2 SMNVEV (reference sequence). This CDR3 spans 16 amino acids.

The CDR3 nucleotides read TGTGCCAGCAGCCTCATCTCTGGGGCCAACGTCCTGACTTTC. This encodes CASSLISGANVLTF. The chain is built from TRBV9 and TRBJ2-6; D is undetermined. Germline CDR1 reads SGDLS; CDR2 reads YYNGEE. This CDR3 is 14 amino acids long. V lost 4 bases and J 0 bases, leaving 5 bases between the germline ends.

The chain links TRBV28 to TRBJ2-5; D could derive from TRBD1 or TRBD2 (5 bases each). The germline V gene has CDR1 MDHEN and CDR2 SYDVKM. The CDR3 is 14 amino acids. V gave up 5 bases and J gave up 6 bases, with 16 bases separating them. The CDR3 DNA reads TGTGCCAGCAGTGACCCTGGGGGTGTAAAGACCCAGTACTTC. Amino acid sequence: CASSDPGGVKTQYF. Supplemented by reference TRBV28 and TRBJ2-5, the full variable domain reads DVKVTQSSRYLVKRTGEKVFLECVQDMDHENMFWYRQDPGLGLRLIYFSYDVKMKEKGDIPEGYSVSREKKERFSLILESASTNQTSMYLCASSDPGGVKTQYFGPGTRLLVL.

V is TRBV7-2 and J is TRBJ2-3; D call uncertain. V was trimmed by 3 bases and J by 1 base, leaving 11 bases between them. This CDR3 has 15 amino acids. Germline V CDR1 and CDR2: SGHTA, FQGNSA. CDR3 residues: CASSFPGHRTDTQYF. Here the CDR3 DNA reads TGTGCCAGCAGCTTTCCGGGTCACCGCACAGATACGCAGTATTTT.

This chain joins TRBV5-4 and TRBJ2-3; 7 nucleotides match TRBD1. After removal of 4 bases from V and 0 bases from J, the junction contained 5 bases not matched to a gene. The CDR3 is 15 residues long. CDR1 and CDR2 from the germline V gene are SGHNT and YYREEE (reference sequence). The CDR3 loop is CASSPGTDSTDTQYF. The CDR3 DNA is TGTGCCAGCAGCCCCGGGACAGATAGCACAGATACGCAGTATTTT. The whole variable domain, filled in from reference TRBV5-4 and TRBJ2-3, reads ETGVTQSPTHLIKTRGQQVTLRCSSQSGHNTVSWYQQALGQGPQFIFQYYREEENGRGNFPPRFSGLQFPNYSSELNVNALELDDSALYLCASSPGTDSTDTQYFGPGTRLTVL.

The chain recombines TRBV5-1 with TRBJ2-1; 14 nucleotides align to TRBD2. CDR3 length: 14 residues. Germline CDR1 is SGHRS and CDR2 is YFSETQ. J lost 7 bases, V lost 4 bases, and 1 base had no gene match. CDR3 amino acids: CASSGTSGRNEQFF. The CDR3 DNA is TGCGCCAGCAGCGGGACTAGCGGGAGAAATGAGCAGTTCTTC.

Concerning this clone: The sample carries other DNA sequences with the same CDR3. This chain connects TRBV27 to TRBJ2-1; D is undetermined. Germline-derived CDR1 and CDR2 are MNHEY and SMNVEV (reference sequence). The germline V and J ends were trimmed by 1 base and 9 bases, with 4 bases remaining between them. The CDR3 totals 11 residues. The CDR3 region is CASSLLGEQFF. Here the CDR3 DNA reads TGTGCCAGCAGTTTATTGGGTGAGCAGTTCTTC.